This TCR beta chain was identified during a study of post-analysis software for immune sequencing data. The wider study: The study covered relapsing-remitting, secondary progressive and progressive-relapsing courses of multiple sclerosis. Study results and limitations: F measure grouped same-batch samples tightly together. Diversity measured as normalized Chao1 was significantly lower in multiple sclerosis patients than in controls.

This clonotype showed up just a few times. What it binds is not known. The TCR beta cDNA libraries contained unique molecular identifiers. Around 500,000 cDNA molecules were obtained from 1 to 10 million T cells. TCRdb recomputed calls from the PCR reads with MiXCR, one row per CDR3 protein. In the table there are about 430,000 distinct CDR3 sequences, approximately 42% of which are singletons. Sequencing was carried out using blood. This TCR was sampled from a girl aged 2-10 years with multiple sclerosis.

DNA of the CDR3: TGCAGCGTTGATGGAGTAGCCGGGACAGGGTCAGGGGGCTACACCTTC. This encodes CSVDGVAGTGSGGYTF. The genes are TRBV29-1 and TRBJ1-2; the match to TRBD1 covers 9 bases. Per the germline V gene, CDR1 is SQVTM and CDR2 is ANQGSEA. Trimming took 3 bases from V and 8 from J; bases not matched to a gene: 16. The CDR3 totals 16 residues. The complete variable domain, with remaining parts taken from reference TRBV29-1 and TRBJ1-2, reads SAVISQKPSRDICQRGTSLTIQCQVDSQVTMMFWYRQQPGQSLTLIATANQGSEATYESGFVIDKFPISRPNLTFSTLTVSNMSPEDSSIYLCSVDGVAGTGSGGYTFGSGTRLTVV.